This T cell receptor (beta chain) stems from a study of CD8 T cells in ankylosing spondylitis. The CDR3 is made up of 15 amino acids. With 6 bases removed from V and 7 bases from J, the gap between germline ends came to 19 bases. In this sample, this clonotype turned up a few times. Its antigen is still unknown. Findings and caveats of the study: A number of the motif variants had already been described in reactive arthritis synovial fluid and blood. Reported data indicate significant enrichment of disease-linked clones within matched ankylosing spondylitis synovial fluid. In ankylosing spondylitis blood, a motif of several highly homologous TCR beta variants appeared characteristic.

Construction of TCR beta libraries was performed using quantitative 5'-RACE with molecular barcodes. TCRdb passed the 5' RACE reads through MiXCR, listing each CDR3 protein once. The sample holds a few hundred thousand distinct CDR3 sequences; about 10% are singletons and the top ten take 5.5% to 8%. Sequencing was carried out using blood, either unsorted or a sorted T cell fraction (not recorded which). The clonotype originates from a male donor with ankylosing spondylitis or in good health (not recorded which). The chain combines TRBV12-3 or TRBV12-4 with TRBJ1-3, with no clear D. The CDR3 spells CASSPASGFVNTIYF. In nucleotides, the CDR3 is TGTGCCAGCAGCCCGGCGTCGGGTTTCGTCAACACCATATATTTT.